Below, 26 T cell receptor beta chains from the same sample are listed, as sequenced in a study of T cell responses to AZD1222 COVID-19 vaccine. TCRdb keeps only in-frame clones here, not all; method: immunoSEQ multiplex PCR. The table records 150,000 to 200,000 clones, around 92% of them present only once. The material sequenced was peripheral blood, taken 28 days after the second AZD1222 dose. Source of these receptors: an adult who received the AZD1222 COVID-19 vaccine.

This chain connects TRBV19 to TRBJ2-5; no firm D call. This CDR3 spans 15 amino acids. Germline V gene lookup returns CDR1 LNHDA and CDR2 SQIVND (reference sequence). Between the trimmed V and J ends, which lost 6 bases and 4 bases, there was a span of 18 bases. CDR3 sequence reads: CASSLVPQPAETQYF. The CDR3 DNA reads TGTGCCAGTAGCCTCGTACCCCAACCGGCAGAGACCCAGTACTTC. Supplemented by reference TRBV19 and TRBJ2-5, the full variable domain reads DGGITQSPKYLFRKEGQNVTLSCEQNLNHDAMYWYRQDPGQGLRLIYYSQIVNDFQKGDIAEGYSVSREKKESFPLTVTSAQKNPTAFYLCASSLVPQPAETQYFGPGTRLLVL.

The count of this clone is one. J is TRBJ1-1 and V is TRBV18; D is possibly TRBD1 (6 bases). The CDR3 covers 16 residues. The ends were cut back, 5 bases at V and 1 base at J, with 17 bases in the middle. The germline V gene has CDR1 KGHSH and CDR2 LQKENI. The CDR3 loop reads CASSSRGDLTNTEAFF. The CDR3, as DNA: TGTGCCAGCTCATCAAGGGGGGACCTTACGAACACTGAAGCTTTCTTT.

V and J are TRBV7-8 and TRBJ1-1; TRBD1 matches at 7 bases. In germline, CDR1 is SGHVS, CDR2 FQNEAQ. The CDR3 spans 16 residues. V shed 5 bases, J shed 3 bases, and the junction held 12 bases outside the gene matches. This chain's CDR3 is CASSAHLYQGDTEAFF. CDR3 coding DNA: TGTGCCAGCAGCGCCCATCTTTATCAGGGGGACACTGAAGCTTTCTTT.

This chain connects TRBV27 to TRBJ2-1; 10 bases match TRBD2. J lost 9 bases, V lost 3 bases, and 11 bases had no gene match. The germline CDR1 and CDR2 sequences are MNHEY and SMNVEV (reference sequence). This CDR3 is built from 16 residues. As DNA, the CDR3 is TGTGCCAGCAGTTTTGGGCTAGCGGGAGAAATTGTTGAGCAGTTCTTC. Its translation is CASSFGLAGEIVEQFF.

The gene calls are TRBV5-1 and TRBJ1-1; 8 bases map to TRBD1. The junction had 7 bases not matched to a gene; V was cut back by 4 bases and J by 2 bases. The CDR3 sequence is 15 residues long. Germline loops: CDR1 SGHRS, CDR2 YFSETQ. CDR3 in amino acids: CASSPGQGLNTEAFF. In DNA, the CDR3 is TGCGCCAGCAGCCCCGGACAGGGATTAAACACTGAAGCTTTCTTT.

This clone appeared a single time. V is TRBV30 and J is TRBJ1-1; D not certain. V lost 5 bases and J 0 bases, leaving 7 bases between the germline ends. In germline, CDR1 is GTSNPN, CDR2 SVGIG (reference sequence). The CDR3 consists of 12 residues. The CDR3 reads CAWDLLNTEAFF. The CDR3, as DNA: TGTGCCTGGGACCTGTTGAACACTGAAGCTTTCTTT.

The chain combines TRBV28 with TRBJ2-1, with 8 bases fitting TRBD2. CDR1 MDHEN and CDR2 SYDVKM come from the germline V gene. Losses at the gene ends were 4 bases for V and 0 bases for J; bases not matched to a gene: 23. The CDR3 loop spans 22 amino acids. CDR3 protein: CASSSDGSGRVGGKGSYNEQFF. In DNA form, the CDR3 reads TGTGCCAGCAGTTCAGATGGCAGCGGGAGAGTGGGGGGGAAGGGCTCCTACAATGAGCAGTTCTTC.

The chain employs TRBV19 and TRBJ1-2, with D maybe TRBD1 (6 bases). Germline lookup yields CDR1 LNHDA and CDR2 SQIVND (reference sequence). Trimming took 2 bases from V and 5 from J, leaving 9 bases between them. The CDR3 runs 13 residues. CDR3 sequence: CASSIHQGYGYTF. The CDR3 DNA follows: TGTGCCAGTAGTATACACCAGGGGTATGGCTACACCTTC. The entire variable domain, with the rest obtained from reference TRBV19 and TRBJ1-2, is as follows: DGGITQSPKYLFRKEGQNVTLSCEQNLNHDAMYWYRQDPGQGLRLIYYSQIVNDFQKGDIAEGYSVSREKKESFPLTVTSAQKNPTAFYLCASSIHQGYGYTFGSGTRLTVV.

CDR3 sequence reads: CASSRTVYYGYTF. The CDR3 nucleotides are TGTGCCAGCAGCCGGACGGTCTACTATGGCTACACCTTC. V is TRBV6-5 and J is TRBJ1-2; D gene unclear. This CDR3 spans 13 amino acids. Germline V CDR1 and CDR2: MNHEY, SVGAGI. V dropped 6 bases and J dropped 3 bases, with 11 bases sitting between them.

The V and J genes are TRBV14 and TRBJ2-1; D remains ambiguous. Germline values: CDR1 SGHDN, CDR2 FVKESK. V lost 3 bases and J lost 0, with 3 bases in between. The CDR3 contains 13 residues. In nucleotides, the CDR3 is TGTGCCAGCAGCCAGGCCTCCTACAATGAGCAGTTCTTC. It codes for CASSQASYNEQFF.

V is TRBV24-1 and J is TRBJ1-5; D unresolved. Trimming cost V 4 bases and J 5 bases, with 11 bases left between them. The germline gives CDR1 KGHDR, CDR2 SFDVKD. This CDR3 comprises 14 residues. The CDR3 reads CATSEVRTDQPQHF. DNA for the CDR3: TGTGCCACCAGTGAGGTTAGGACCGATCAGCCCCAGCATTTT.

J is TRBJ1-4 and V is TRBV25-1; TRBD1 matches at 7 bases. The V segment lost 5 bases and the J segment 5 bases; nucleotides outside the gene matches: 8. Germline CDR1 is MGHDK and CDR2 is SYGVNS. The length of the CDR3 is 15 residues. The CDR3 DNA follows: TGTGCCAGCAGTACAACGACAGGGAAAAATGAAAAACTGTTTTTT. This codes for CASSTTTGKNEKLFF.

The rearrangement links TRBV5-8 to TRBJ1-4; 7 positions match TRBD1. The CDR3 extends over 17 amino acids. Germline V gene sequence: CDR1 SGHTS, CDR2 YDEGEE. After removal of 4 bases from V and 0 bases from J, the junction contained 9 bases not matched to a gene. The CDR3 region is CASSVGTANATNEKLFF. The CDR3, as DNA: TGTGCCAGCAGCGTCGGGACAGCCAATGCAACTAATGAAAAACTGTTTTTT.

This clone was detected only once. This rearrangement joins TRBV28 to TRBJ1-3; D possibly corresponds to TRBD1 (5 bases). CDR1 is MDHEN and CDR2 is SYDVKM in the germline V gene. V lost 3 bases and J lost 1, with 10 bases in between. The CDR3 is made up of 15 amino acids. The CDR3 region is CASSLGGVSGNTIYF. The CDR3 DNA reads as TGTGCCAGCAGTTTGGGGGGAGTATCTGGAAACACCATATATTTT.

The rearrangement links TRBV19 to TRBJ1-1; D gene uncertain. The CDR3 has 12 amino acids. The germline V gene has CDR1 LNHDA and CDR2 SQIVND (reference sequence). The ends were cut back, 1 base at V and 11 bases at J, with 11 bases in the middle. CDR3 residues: CASSIAQTEAFF. CDR3 DNA sequence: TGTGCCAGTAGTATAGCCCAGACCGAGGCTTTCTTT. The full variable domain, rest sourced from reference TRBV19 and TRBJ1-1, is DGGITQSPKYLFRKEGQNVTLSCEQNLNHDAMYWYRQDPGQGLRLIYYSQIVNDFQKGDIAEGYSVSREKKESFPLTVTSAQKNPTAFYLCASSIAQTEAFFGQGTRLTVV.

The V gene is TRBV5-1, the J gene TRBJ2-7; D possibly matches TRBD1 or TRBD2 (5 bases each). The CDR3 consists of 15 residues. Germline V gives CDR1 SGHRS, CDR2 YFSETQ. The V gene lost 0 bases and the J gene lost 0 bases, with 10 bases spanning the gap. Here the CDR3 DNA reads TGCGCCAGCAGCTTGGCCCAGGGACCCTCCTACGAGCAGTACTTC. Translating it yields CASSLAQGPSYEQYF.

This rearrangement joins TRBV2 to TRBJ2-3, with 13 bases that match TRBD2. J gave up 5 bases and V 0 bases, and 8 bases lay outside the gene matches. CDR1 and CDR2 from the germline V gene are SNHLY and FYNNEI. This CDR3 is 18 amino acids long. The CDR3 nucleotides are TGTGCCAGCAGTGAAGCGCTGACTAGCGGGGGGCCATTAGATACGCAGTATTTT. Translating gives CASSEALTSGGPLDTQYF.

About this clone itself: Other DNA sequences from this sample encode an identical CDR3 as well. The genes are TRBV19 and TRBJ2-7; TRBD1 aligns across 9 bases. Germline V gene sequence: CDR1 LNHDA, CDR2 SQIVND (reference sequence). Trimming removed 1 base from V and 2 bases from J; junction bases left unmatched: 0. CDR3 length: 14 amino acids. The CDR3, as DNA: TGTGCCAGTAGTATAGGACAGGGGGCCTACGAGCAGTACTTC. It codes for CASSIGQGAYEQYF.

This clone was recorded only once. The rearrangement joins TRBV28 to TRBJ1-5, with D perhaps matching TRBD1 (5 bases). CDR3 length: 16 residues. Deletions cut 4 bases from V and 0 bases from J, with 13 bases between. CDR1 is MDHEN, CDR2 SYDVKM, per germline. The chain's CDR3 is CASSSAWDYSNQPQHF. The CDR3 DNA sequence: TGTGCCAGCAGTTCCGCATGGGACTATAGCAATCAGCCCCAGCATTTT.

The V call is TRBV10-3, the J call TRBJ2-7; TRBD2 agrees at 11 bases. The CDR3 is 16 amino acids. Germline assignment: CDR1 ENHRY and CDR2 SYGVKD. J was trimmed by 5 bases and V by 11 bases; bases with no gene match: 17. The CDR3 protein is CASSHGSGRAVDEQYF. As DNA, the CDR3 is TGTGCCTCTAGCCATGGTAGCGGGAGGGCCGTGGACGAGCAGTACTTC.

This chain uses TRBV5-5 with TRBJ1-4; possibly TRBD1 for D (5 bases). Germline V lookup: CDR1 SGHKS, CDR2 YYEKEE (reference sequence). CDR3 length: 14 amino acids. V was shortened by 7 bases and J by 5 bases, with 15 bases between the two germline ends. The CDR3 DNA follows: TGTGCCAGCTGCCAGCAGGGAAAGAATGAAAAACTGTTTTTT. This codes for CASCQQGKNEKLFF.

This chain links TRBV28 with TRBJ2-7, with 13 nucleotides matching TRBD2. The germline V gene encodes CDR1 MDHEN and CDR2 SYDVKM. V lost 8 bases to trimming and J lost 6 bases; unmatched junction nucleotides: 7. CDR3 length: 14 residues. The CDR3 nucleotides are TGTGCCAGCGGACTAGCGGGAGTGCGCCTCGAGCAGTACTTC. Translation: CASGLAGVRLEQYF. The entire variable domain, with the rest obtained from reference TRBV28 and TRBJ2-7, is as follows: DVKVTQSSRYLVKRTGEKVFLECVQDMDHENMFWYRQDPGLGLRLIYFSYDVKMKEKGDIPEGYSVSREKKERFSLILESASTNQTSMYLCASGLAGVRLEQYFGPGTRLTVT.

J is TRBJ1-1 and V is TRBV2; D possibly corresponds to TRBD1 (5 bases). V lost 6 bases, J lost 2 bases, and 22 bases lay in between. The CDR3 extends over 17 amino acids. In germline, CDR1 is SNHLY, CDR2 FYNNEI. DNA for the CDR3: TGTGCCAGCAGGCGGGGGGGTAGTGGGTCTACAAACACTGAAGCTTTCTTT. This codes for CASRRGGSGSTNTEAFF.

The V call is TRBV5-1, the J call TRBJ1-1; the D gene is possibly TRBD1 (5 bases). This CDR3 is built from 18 residues. The V end was cut by 0 bases, the J end by 1 base, with 19 bases between. Per germline, CDR1 SGHRS and CDR2 YFSETQ. CDR3 coding DNA: TGCGCCAGCAGCTTGGGGGCAGGGAAAGCGGGTGGGAACACTGAAGCTTTCTTT. Amino acid sequence: CASSLGAGKAGGNTEAFF. The variable domain in full, completed from reference TRBV5-1 and TRBJ1-1, reads KAGVTQTPRYLIKTRGQQVTLSCSPISGHRSVSWYQQTPGQGLQFLFEYFSETQRNKGNFPGRFSGRQFSNSRSEMNVSTLELGDSALYLCASSLGAGKAGGNTEAFFGQGTRLTVV.

The CDR3 spells CAWSSTKRQSGLQPYTF. CDR3 in DNA: TGTGCCTGGAGCTCGACGAAAAGACAGAGTGGCCTACAACCCTACACCTTC. This chain connects TRBV30 to TRBJ1-2, with TRBD1 as a possible D gene (5 bases). Germline CDR1 GTSNPN, CDR2 SVGIG (reference sequence). There are 17 residues in the CDR3. With 3 bases removed from V and 10 bases from J, the gap between germline ends came to 30 bases.

This chain links TRBV5-1 with TRBJ1-6; D ambiguous. V was trimmed by 1 base and J by 6 bases, leaving 5 bases between them. CDR3 length: 13 residues. CDR1 is SGHRS and CDR2 is YFSETQ in the germline V gene. The CDR3 sequence: CASSLSGNSPLHF. CDR3 in DNA: TGCGCCAGCAGCTTGAGTGGTAATTCACCCCTCCACTTT.